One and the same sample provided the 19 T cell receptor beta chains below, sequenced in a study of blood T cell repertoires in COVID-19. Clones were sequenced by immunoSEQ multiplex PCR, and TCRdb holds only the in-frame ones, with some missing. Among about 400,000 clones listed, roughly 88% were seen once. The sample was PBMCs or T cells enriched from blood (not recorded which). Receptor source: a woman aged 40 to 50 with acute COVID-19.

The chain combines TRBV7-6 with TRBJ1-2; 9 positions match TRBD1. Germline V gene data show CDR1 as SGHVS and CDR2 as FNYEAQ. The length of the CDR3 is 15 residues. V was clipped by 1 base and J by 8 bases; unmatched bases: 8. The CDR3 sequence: CASSLGRDRAEGYTF. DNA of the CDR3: TGTGCCAGCAGCTTAGGACGGGACAGGGCAGAAGGCTACACCTTC.

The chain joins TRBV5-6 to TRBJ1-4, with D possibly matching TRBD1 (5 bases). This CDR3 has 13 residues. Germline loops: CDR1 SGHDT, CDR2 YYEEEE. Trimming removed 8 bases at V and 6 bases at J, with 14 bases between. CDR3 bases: TGTGCCAGTAAACAGTGGGGGGATGAAAAACTGTTTTTT. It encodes CASKQWGDEKLFF. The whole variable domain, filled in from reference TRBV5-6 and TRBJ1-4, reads DAGVTQSPTHLIKTRGQQVTLRCSPKSGHDTVSWYQQALGQGPQFIFQYYEEEERQRGNFPDRFSGHQFPNYSSELNVNALLLGDSALYLCASKQWGDEKLFFGSGTQLSVL.

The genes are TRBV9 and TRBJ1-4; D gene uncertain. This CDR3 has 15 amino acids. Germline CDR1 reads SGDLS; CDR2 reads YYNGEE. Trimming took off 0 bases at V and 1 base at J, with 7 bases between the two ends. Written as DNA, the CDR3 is TGTGCCAGCAGCGTAGGGCCGGGAACTAATGAAAAACTGTTTTTT. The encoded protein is CASSVGPGTNEKLFF.

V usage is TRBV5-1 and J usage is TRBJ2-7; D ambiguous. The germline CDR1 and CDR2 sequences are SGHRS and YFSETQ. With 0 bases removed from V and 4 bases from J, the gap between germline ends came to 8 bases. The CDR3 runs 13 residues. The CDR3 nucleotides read TGCGCCAGCAGCTTGGGTCCAGGTTACGAGCAGTACTTC. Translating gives CASSLGPGYEQYF.

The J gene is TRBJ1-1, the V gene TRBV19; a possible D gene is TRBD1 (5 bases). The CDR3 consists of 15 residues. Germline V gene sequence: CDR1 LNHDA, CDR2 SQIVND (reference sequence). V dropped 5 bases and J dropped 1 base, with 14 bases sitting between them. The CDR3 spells CASSSSGTGNTEAFF. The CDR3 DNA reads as TGTGCCAGTAGTTCATCCGGGACTGGGAACACTGAAGCTTTCTTT.

The DNA of the CDR3 is TGCGCCAGCAGCTTATGGACTGTCGACTCTGGAAACACCATATATTTT. It specifies CASSLWTVDSGNTIYF. This chain uses TRBV5-1 with TRBJ1-3; no firm D call. CDR1 is SGHRS, CDR2 YFSETQ, per germline. The V end lost 2 bases, the J end lost 0 bases, and 12 bases lay between the germline ends. The CDR3 has 16 residues.

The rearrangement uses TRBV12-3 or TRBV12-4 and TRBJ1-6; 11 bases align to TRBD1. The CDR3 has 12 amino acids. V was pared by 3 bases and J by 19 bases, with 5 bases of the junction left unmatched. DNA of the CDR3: TGTGCCAGCAGTTTCTATGGGACAGGGGGACACTTT. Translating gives CASSFYGTGGHF.

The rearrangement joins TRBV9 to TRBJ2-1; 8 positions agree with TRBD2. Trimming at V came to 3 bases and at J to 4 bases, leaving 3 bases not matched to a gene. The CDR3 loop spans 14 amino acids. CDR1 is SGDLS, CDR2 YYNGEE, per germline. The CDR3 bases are TGTGCCAGCAGCGCCGGACTAGCTTACAATGAGCAGTTCTTC. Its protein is CASSAGLAYNEQFF. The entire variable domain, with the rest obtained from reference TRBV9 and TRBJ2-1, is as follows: DSGVTQTPKHLITATGQRVTLRCSPRSGDLSVYWYQQSLDQGLQFLIQYYNGEERAKGNILERFSAQQFPDLHSELNLSSLELGDSALYFCASSAGLAYNEQFFGPGTRLTVL.

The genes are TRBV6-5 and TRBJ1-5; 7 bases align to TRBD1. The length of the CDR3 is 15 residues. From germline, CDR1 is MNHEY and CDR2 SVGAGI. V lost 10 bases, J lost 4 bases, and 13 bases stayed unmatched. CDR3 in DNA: TGTGCCACCTCAGAGGCAGGGGGAAGGAATCAGCCCCAGCATTTT. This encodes CATSEAGGRNQPQHF.

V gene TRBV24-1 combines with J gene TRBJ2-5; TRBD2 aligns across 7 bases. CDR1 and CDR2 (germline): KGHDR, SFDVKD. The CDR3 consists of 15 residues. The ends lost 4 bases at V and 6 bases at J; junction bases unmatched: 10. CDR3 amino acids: CATSDPGEGRQTQYF. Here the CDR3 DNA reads TGTGCCACCAGTGACCCCGGGGAGGGTCGGCAGACCCAGTACTTC.

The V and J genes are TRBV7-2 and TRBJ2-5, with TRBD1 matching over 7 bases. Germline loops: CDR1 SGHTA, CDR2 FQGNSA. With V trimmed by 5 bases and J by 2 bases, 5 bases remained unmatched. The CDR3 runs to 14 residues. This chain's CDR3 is CASSGGQPQETQYF. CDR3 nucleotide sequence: TGTGCCAGCAGCGGGGGACAGCCACAAGAGACCCAGTACTTC. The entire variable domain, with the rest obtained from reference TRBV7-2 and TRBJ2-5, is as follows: GAGVSQSPSNKVTEKGKDVELRCDPISGHTALYWYRQSLGQGLEFLIYFQGNSAPDKSGLPSDRFSAERTGGSVSTLTIQRTQQEDSAVYLCASSGGQPQETQYFGPGTRLLVL.

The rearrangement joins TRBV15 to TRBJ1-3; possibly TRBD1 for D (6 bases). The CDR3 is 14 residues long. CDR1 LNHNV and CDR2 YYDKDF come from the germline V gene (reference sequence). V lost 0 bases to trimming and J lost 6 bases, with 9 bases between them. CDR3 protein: CATSRDQGQNTIYF. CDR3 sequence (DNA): TGTGCCACCAGCAGAGATCAGGGACAAAACACCATATATTTT.

The CDR3 spells CASSPRTSGGPNNEQFF. The DNA for the CDR3 is TGTGCCAGCAGCCCTCGGACTAGCGGGGGCCCAAACAATGAGCAGTTCTTC. V and J are TRBV11-2 and TRBJ2-1, with 13 bases matching TRBD2. In germline, CDR1 is SGHAT, CDR2 FQNNGV. The CDR3 has 17 amino acids. J gave up 5 bases and V 5 bases, and 9 bases lay outside the gene matches.

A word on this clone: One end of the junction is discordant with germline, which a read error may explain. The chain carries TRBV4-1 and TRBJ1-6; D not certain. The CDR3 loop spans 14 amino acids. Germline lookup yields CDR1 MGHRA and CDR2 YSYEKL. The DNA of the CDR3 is TGCGCCAGCAGCCAGGAGTCGCCGTTCTCACCCTTCCACTTT. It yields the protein CASSQESPFSPFHF.

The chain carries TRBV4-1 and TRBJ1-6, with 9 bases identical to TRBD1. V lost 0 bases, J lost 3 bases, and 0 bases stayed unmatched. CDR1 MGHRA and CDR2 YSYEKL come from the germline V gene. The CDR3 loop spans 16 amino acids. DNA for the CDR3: TGCGCCAGCAGCCAAGAGGGACAGGGCTATAATTCACCCCTCCACTTT. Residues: CASSQEGQGYNSPLHF.

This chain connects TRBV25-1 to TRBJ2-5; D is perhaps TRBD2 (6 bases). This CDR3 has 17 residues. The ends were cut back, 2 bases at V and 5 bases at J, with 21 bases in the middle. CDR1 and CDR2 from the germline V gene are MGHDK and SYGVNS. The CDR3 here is CASSERAGTFLWETQYF. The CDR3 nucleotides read TGTGCCAGCAGTGAAAGGGCGGGGACTTTTCTTTGGGAGACCCAGTACTTC.

This CDR3 is CASSGVGQGVTEAFF. CDR3 DNA sequence: TGCGCCAGCAGTGGTGTCGGACAGGGGGTCACTGAAGCTTTCTTT. The chain carries TRBV10-1 and TRBJ1-1; 10 positions agree with TRBD1. Germline trimming cut 4 bases from V and 4 bases from J; bases unmatched to any gene: 6. The CDR3 is made up of 15 amino acids. Germline V gene sequence: CDR1 WNHNN, CDR2 SYGVQD (reference sequence).

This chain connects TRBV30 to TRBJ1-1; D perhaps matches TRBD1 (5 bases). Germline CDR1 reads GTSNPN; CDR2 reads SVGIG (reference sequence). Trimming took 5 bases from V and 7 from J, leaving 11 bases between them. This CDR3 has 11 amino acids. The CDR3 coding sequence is TGTGCCTGGGGGGCGCCGGGTGAAGCTTTCTTT. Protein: CAWGAPGEAFF.

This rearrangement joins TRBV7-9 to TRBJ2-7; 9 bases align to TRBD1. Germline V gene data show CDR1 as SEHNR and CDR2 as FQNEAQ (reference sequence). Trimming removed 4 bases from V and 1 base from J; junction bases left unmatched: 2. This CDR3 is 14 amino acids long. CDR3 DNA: TGTGCCAGCAGCTGGGACAGGGTATCCTACGAGCAGTACTTC. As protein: CASSWDRVSYEQYF.